The 12 T cell receptor beta chains given below trace back to one sample, sequenced in a study of cytomegalovirus exposure and HLA in healthy donors. 13 Jbeta primers and 60 Vbeta primers were used for the PCR. TCRdb keeps only in-frame clones here, not all; method: immunoSEQ multiplex PCR. The profile shows 170,000 or so clones, around 80% of them singletons. Source material: PBMCs. These receptors were obtained from a woman aged 55 to 70 in good health and CMV-seropositive.

This clone was observed a single time. V gene TRBV27 combines with J gene TRBJ1-2, with 7 bases matching TRBD1. J was trimmed by 2 bases and V by 5 bases; bases with no gene match: 11. The CDR3 has 16 residues. Per the germline V gene, CDR1 is MNHEY and CDR2 is SMNVEV (reference sequence). CDR3 in amino acids: CASSPLTGPMNYGYTF. The CDR3 coding sequence is TGTGCCAGCAGTCCCCTGACAGGGCCGATGAACTATGGCTACACCTTC.

As concerns this clone: One junction end disagrees with the germline gene, perhaps due to a read error. V usage is TRBV13 and J usage is TRBJ2-4; TRBD2 agrees at 7 bases. Looked up from germline, CDR1 is PRHDT and CDR2 is FYEKMQ (reference sequence). This CDR3 contains 16 residues. CDR3 residues: CASSLSSRLAKNSQYF. CDR3 nucleotides: TGTGCCAGCAGCTTAAGTTCCCGACTAGCCAAAAACAGTCAGTACTTC.

The chain links TRBV5-1 to TRBJ1-1, with TRBD1 identical over 7 bases. Trimming at V came to 7 bases and at J to 0 bases, leaving 6 bases not matched to a gene. Germline V gene lookup returns CDR1 SGHRS and CDR2 YFSETQ. This CDR3 region has 14 residues. The CDR3 DNA reads as TGCGCCAGCCACGCGACAGGGATGAACACTGAAGCTTTCTTT. Encoded protein: CASHATGMNTEAFF.

In nucleotides, the CDR3 is TGTGCCAGCAGTTACTTGGGTAGCGGGGCGCGGAATGAGCAGTTCTTC. Its translation: CASSYLGSGARNEQFF. V and J are TRBV6-5 and TRBJ2-1, with 8 bases lining up with TRBD2. The CDR3 runs 16 residues. The V segment lost 1 base and the J segment 7 bases; nucleotides outside the gene matches: 9. Germline CDR1 MNHEY, CDR2 SVGAGI.

Only a few counts were recorded for this clone. The chain uses TRBV2 and TRBJ1-2, with 12 bases that match TRBD1. The germline gives CDR1 SNHLY, CDR2 FYNNEI. The CDR3 contains 14 residues. J was trimmed by 3 bases and V by 6 bases; bases with no gene match: 2. The DNA of the CDR3 is TGTGCCAGCAGGGGGACAGGGGGCGACTATGGCTACACCTTC. Amino acids: CASRGTGGDYGYTF.

Concerning this clone itself: A read error may produce the germline difference seen at one junction end. This rearrangement joins TRBV27 to TRBJ2-7, with TRBD1 identical over 8 bases. The CDR3 is 15 amino acids. CDR1 is MNHEY, CDR2 SMNVEV, per germline (reference sequence). The chain's CDR3 is CASSFGQGLSYEQHF. As DNA, the CDR3 is TGTGCCAGCAGTTTCGGACAGGGACTGTCCTACGAGCAGCACTTC.

The genes are TRBV7-6 and TRBJ2-3; 9 bases match TRBD2. Germline lookup yields CDR1 SGHVS and CDR2 FNYEAQ. Losses at the gene ends were 5 bases for V and 7 bases for J; bases not matched to a gene: 16. The CDR3 runs to 17 residues. CDR3 residues: CASSPGPTSGLRNTQYF. DNA of the CDR3: TGTGCCAGCAGCCCCGGGCCGACTAGCGGACTTAGGAATACGCAGTATTTT.

The J gene is TRBJ1-5, the V gene TRBV19; possible D gene TRBD1, 6 bases. Trimming cost V 8 bases and J 3 bases, with 20 bases left between them. Looked up from germline, CDR1 is LNHDA and CDR2 is SQIVND (reference sequence). The CDR3 consists of 16 residues. The CDR3 DNA sequence: TGTGCCAGTCGAGGGGGAACCAGGAGCGCCAATCAGCCCCAGCATTTT. It is translated as CASRGGTRSANQPQHF.

The V call is TRBV4-1, the J call TRBJ2-3; tentative D call: TRBD2 (6 bases). CDR3 size: 13 residues. CDR1 and CDR2 from the germline V gene are MGHRA and YSYEKL. Trimming left V 3 bases short and J 4 bases short, with 8 bases between. This CDR3 reads CASSHAGSDTQYF. For the CDR3, the DNA is TGCGCCAGCAGCCATGCGGGGTCAGATACGCAGTATTTT.

The V call is TRBV13, the J call TRBJ2-7, with no clear D. Germline V gene lookup returns CDR1 PRHDT and CDR2 FYEKMQ (reference sequence). Deletions cut 3 bases from V and 0 bases from J, with 6 bases between. The CDR3 has 13 residues. The CDR3 sequence is CASSFWSSYEQYF. In DNA, the CDR3 is TGTGCCAGCAGCTTTTGGAGCTCCTACGAGCAGTACTTC.

This clone has only one observation. This chain links TRBV9 with TRBJ1-3; D not certain. The V and J ends lost 5 bases and 7 bases respectively, with 22 bases between them. This CDR3 has 16 residues. Per the germline V gene, CDR1 is SGDLS and CDR2 is YYNGEE. CDR3 coding DNA: TGTGCCAGCAGTCTAGACCCAGATCTCTCCGGGAACACCATATATTTT. It yields the protein CASSLDPDLSGNTIYF.

This chain joins TRBV7-3 and TRBJ2-1, with 11 bases lining up with TRBD2. The CDR3 consists of 18 residues. Trimming took 0 bases from V and 4 from J; bases not matched to a gene: 8. Germline V gene sequence: CDR1 SGHTA, CDR2 FQGTGA. In nucleotides, the CDR3 is TGTGCCAGCAGCTTAACGTCCCCTACTAGCGGGAGTTACAATGAGCAGTTCTTC. It encodes CASSLTSPTSGSYNEQFF.